Listed below are T cell receptor beta chains from one sample, sequenced in a study of cytomegalovirus exposure and HLA in healthy donors. Using immunoSEQ multiplex PCR, the repertoire was profiled, and TCRdb retains in-frame clones only, with some absent. The table has under 150,000 clones, around 75% seen once. Sequences were obtained from PBMCs. The receptors were gathered from a man younger than 40 in good health and CMV-seronegative. The CDR3 runs from the conserved cysteine through the conserved F or W. A D gene is named only where the DNA matches it firmly. Only part of the rows carry a size: once, few, many, or a class if the clone is expanded.

NA,TRBV28,TRBJ2-2,TRBD1,CATASTGGITGELFF,TGTGCCACCGCCTCCACAGGGGGCATCACCGGGGAGCTGTTTTTT
NA,TRBV30,TRBJ1-4,NA,CAWSPPVPGEKLFF,TGTGCCTGGAGTCCCCCCGTCCCCGGTGAAAAACTGTTTTTT
NA,TRBV12-5,TRBJ1-6,NA,CASGFLGQPNSPLHF,TGTGCTAGTGGTTTCCTAGGACAGCCAAATTCACCCCTCCACTTT
NA,TRBV7-3,TRBJ2-3,NA,CASSRGGSKDTQYF,TGTGCCAGCAGCCGAGGAGGGTCGAAGGATACGCAGTATTTT
NA,TRBV6-6,TRBJ2-1,NA,CASTMPTTGNEQFF,TGTGCCAGCACCATGCCTACGACGGGCAATGAGCAGTTCTTC
NA,TRBV6-1,TRBJ2-7,TRBD2,CASSEPGLAGRDEQYF,TGTGCCAGCAGTGAGCCGGGACTAGCGGGCCGGGACGAGCAGTACTTC
NA,TRBV19,TRBJ2-2,TRBD1,CASSTGDTGELFF,TGTGCCAGTTCGACAGGGGACACCGGGGAGCTGTTTTTT
NA,TRBV5-4,TRBJ2-3,NA,CASSLGQDLDTQYF,TGTGCCAGCAGCTTGGGACAGGACTTAGATACGCAGTATTTT
NA,TRBV7-2,TRBJ2-3,NA,CASSRRTDTQYF,TGTGCCAGCAGCCGTCGGACAGATACGCAGTATTTT
few,TRBV11-2,TRBJ2-1,TRBD2,CASSPRLLAGGLNEQFF,TGTGCCAGCAGCCCCCGCTTACTAGCGGGGGGGCTGAATGAGCAGTTCTTC
NA,TRBV19,TRBJ2-7,TRBD2,CASSIGGRAAYEQYF,TGTGCCAGTAGTATTGGCGGGAGGGCCGCCTACGAGCAGTACTTC
few,TRBV7-9,TRBJ2-1,NA,CASSPPAGEFYNEQFF,TGTGCCAGCAGCCCCCCGGCCGGGGAGTTCTACAATGAGCAGTTCTTC
few,TRBV10-3,TRBJ2-7,NA,CATSGDYEQYF,TGTGCCACATCGGGGGACTACGAGCAGTACTTC
NA,TRBV4-2,TRBJ2-7,NA,CASSQGEVASYEQYF,TGTGCCAGCAGCCAAGGGGAAGTAGCGAGCTACGAGCAGTACTTC